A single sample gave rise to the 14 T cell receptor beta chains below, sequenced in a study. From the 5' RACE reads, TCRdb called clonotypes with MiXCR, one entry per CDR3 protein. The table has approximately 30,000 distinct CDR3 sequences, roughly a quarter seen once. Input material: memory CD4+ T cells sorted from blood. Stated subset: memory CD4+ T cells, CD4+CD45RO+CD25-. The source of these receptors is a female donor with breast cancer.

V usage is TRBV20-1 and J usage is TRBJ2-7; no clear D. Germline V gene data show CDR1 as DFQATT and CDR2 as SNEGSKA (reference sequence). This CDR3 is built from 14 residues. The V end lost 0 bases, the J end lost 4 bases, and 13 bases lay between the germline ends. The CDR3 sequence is CSARDCNSDYEQYF. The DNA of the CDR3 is TGCAGTGCTAGAGATTGCAACAGCGATTACGAGCAGTACTTC.

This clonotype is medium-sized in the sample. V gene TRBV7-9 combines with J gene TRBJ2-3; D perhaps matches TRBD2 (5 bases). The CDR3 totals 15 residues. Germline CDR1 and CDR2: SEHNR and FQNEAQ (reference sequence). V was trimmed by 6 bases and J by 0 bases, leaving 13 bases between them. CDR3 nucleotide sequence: TGTGCCAGCAGTGAGGAGGTTCCTAGCACAGATACGCAGTATTTT. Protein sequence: CASSEEVPSTDTQYF.

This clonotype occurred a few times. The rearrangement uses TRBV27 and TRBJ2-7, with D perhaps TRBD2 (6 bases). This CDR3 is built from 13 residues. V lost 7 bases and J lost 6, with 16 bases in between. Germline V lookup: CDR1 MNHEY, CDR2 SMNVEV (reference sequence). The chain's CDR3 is CASTGRLGGEQYF. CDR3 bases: TGTGCCAGCACGGGACGACTCGGGGGCGAGCAGTACTTC.

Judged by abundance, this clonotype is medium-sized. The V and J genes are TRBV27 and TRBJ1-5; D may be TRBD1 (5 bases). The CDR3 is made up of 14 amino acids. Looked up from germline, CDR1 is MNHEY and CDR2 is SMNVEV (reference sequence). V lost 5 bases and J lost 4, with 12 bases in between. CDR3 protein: CASSRRAGNQPQHF. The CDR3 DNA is TGTGCCAGCAGTCGCCGCGCAGGGAATCAGCCCCAGCATTTT.

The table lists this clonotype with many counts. The CDR3 nucleotides read TGCGCCAGCAGCCCCAACTCCGGGACAGCATCCTACGAGCAGTACTTC. Translating it yields CASSPNSGTASYEQYF. The chain links TRBV5-1 to TRBJ2-7, with 7 bases aligning to TRBD1. With V trimmed by 4 bases and J by 1 base, 11 bases remained unmatched. Germline V lookup: CDR1 SGHRS, CDR2 YFSETQ. The CDR3 has 16 residues.

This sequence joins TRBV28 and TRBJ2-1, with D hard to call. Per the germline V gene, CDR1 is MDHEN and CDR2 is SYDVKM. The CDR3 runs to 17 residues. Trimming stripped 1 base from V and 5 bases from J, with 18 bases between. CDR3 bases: TGTGCCAGCAGTTTATTGAAATGGAAGGGTGTAGACAATGAGCAGTTCTTC. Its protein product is CASSLLKWKGVDNEQFF.

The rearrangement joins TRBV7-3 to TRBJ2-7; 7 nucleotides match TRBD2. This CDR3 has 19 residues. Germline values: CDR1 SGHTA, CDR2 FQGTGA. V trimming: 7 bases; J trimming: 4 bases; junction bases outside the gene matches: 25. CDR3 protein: CASNISFRWPTSVMYEQYF. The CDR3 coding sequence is TGTGCCAGCAATATAAGCTTCAGATGGCCCACTAGCGTGATGTACGAGCAGTACTTC.

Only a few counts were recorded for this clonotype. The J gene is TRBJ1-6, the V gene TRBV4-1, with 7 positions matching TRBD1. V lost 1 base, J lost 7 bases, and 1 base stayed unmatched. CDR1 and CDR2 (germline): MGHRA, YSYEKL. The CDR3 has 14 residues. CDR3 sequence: CASSQGDSNSPLHF. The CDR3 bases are TGCGCCAGCAGCCAAGGGGACAGCAATTCACCCCTCCACTTT.

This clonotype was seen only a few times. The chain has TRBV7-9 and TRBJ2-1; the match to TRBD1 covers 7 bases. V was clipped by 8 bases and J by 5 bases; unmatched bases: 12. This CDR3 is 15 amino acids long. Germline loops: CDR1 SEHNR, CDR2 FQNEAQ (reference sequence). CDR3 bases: TGTGCCAGCGGGTACGCCGGGACAGCAGACAATGAGCAGTTCTTC. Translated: CASGYAGTADNEQFF.

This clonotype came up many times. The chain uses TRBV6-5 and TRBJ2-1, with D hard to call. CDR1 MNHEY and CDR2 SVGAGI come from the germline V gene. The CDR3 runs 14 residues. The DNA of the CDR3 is TGTGCAACCTCATATTTTTTTTCGGATAATGAGCAGTTCTTC. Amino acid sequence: CATSYFFSDNEQFF.

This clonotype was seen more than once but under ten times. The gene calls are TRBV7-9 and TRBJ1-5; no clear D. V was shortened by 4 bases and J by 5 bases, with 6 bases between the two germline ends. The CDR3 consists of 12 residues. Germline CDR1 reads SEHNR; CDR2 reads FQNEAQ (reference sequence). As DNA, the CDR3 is TGTGCCAGCAGCTCCATTTATCAGCCCCAGCATTTT. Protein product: CASSSIYQPQHF.

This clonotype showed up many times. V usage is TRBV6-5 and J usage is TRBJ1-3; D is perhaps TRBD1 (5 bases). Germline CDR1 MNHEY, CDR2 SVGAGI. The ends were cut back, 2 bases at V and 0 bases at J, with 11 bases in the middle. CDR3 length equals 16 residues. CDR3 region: CASSYRGVGSGNTIYF. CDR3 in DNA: TGTGCCAGCAGTTACCGAGGGGTCGGCTCTGGAAACACCATATATTTT.

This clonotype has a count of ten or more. Written as DNA, the CDR3 is TGCGCCAGCAGCCAAGGAGTCTCAAAGGGTCGCACCGGGGAGCTGTTTTTT. It encodes CASSQGVSKGRTGELFF. The V gene is TRBV4-3, the J gene TRBJ2-2; no reliable D call. Germline CDR1 is LGHNA and CDR2 is YSLEER. The CDR3 contains 17 residues. V was clipped by 1 base and J by 4 bases, with 16 bases between them.

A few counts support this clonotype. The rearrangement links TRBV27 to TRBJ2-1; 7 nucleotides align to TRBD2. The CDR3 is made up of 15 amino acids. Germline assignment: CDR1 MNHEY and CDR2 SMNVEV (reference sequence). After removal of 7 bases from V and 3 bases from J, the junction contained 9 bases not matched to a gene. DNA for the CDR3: TGTGCCAGCAAAAGTAGACTAGCCCACTACAATGAGCAGTTCTTC. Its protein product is CASKSRLAHYNEQFF.